This T cell receptor (beta chain) was identified in a study of graft-versus-host responses after intestinal transplantation. Assay used: immunoSEQ multiplex PCR; TCRdb lists only in-frame clones, some missing. Among about 71,000 clones, less than 95% were seen once, and the ten largest hold about 1.3%. Germline CDR1 and CDR2: SGHDT and YYEEEE. J was trimmed by 4 bases and V by 4 bases; bases with no gene match: 16. The CDR3 totals 18 residues. About this clone itself: Antigen: not known.

This chain links TRBV5-6 with TRBJ1-1, with 10 bases that match TRBD1. The source is a human donor who received an intestinal transplant. The sequences come from unstimulated CD8+ T cells sorted from spleen or lymph node cells, collected before intestinal transplant. CDR3 in DNA: TGTGCCAGCAGCCATAGTTTAACCGGGACAGGGGTGGCCACTGAAGCTTTCTTT. Residues: CASSHSLTGTGVATEAFF. The variable domain in full, completed from reference TRBV5-6 and TRBJ1-1, reads DAGVTQSPTHLIKTRGQQVTLRCSPKSGHDTVSWYQQALGQGPQFIFQYYEEEERQRGNFPDRFSGHQFPNYSSELNVNALLLGDSALYLCASSHSLTGTGVATEAFFGQGTRLTVV.